This entry lists 28 T cell receptor beta chains sequenced from one sample in a study of T cells in Graves' hyperthyroidism and ophthalmopathy. The investigators amplified TCR beta CDR3 regions from RNA transcripts. With the HTBI primer set, the TCR CDR3 went through a first round of RT-PCR. TCRdb reprocessed the multiplex PCR reads via MiXCR and lists one record per CDR3 protein. The data hold about 350,000 distinct CDR3 sequences, with nearly 15% observed a single time. Sequenced: blood. These receptors came from a woman in her sixties with Graves' ophthalmopathy.

The chain uses TRBV10-3 and TRBJ1-1; unclear D gene. The length of the CDR3 is 13 residues. Germline assignment: CDR1 ENHRY and CDR2 SYGVKD. Trimming stripped 4 bases from V and 5 bases from J, with 11 bases between. The CDR3 nucleotides are TGTGCCATCAGTGGGACTGAGCGGACTGAAGCTTTCTTT. It codes for CAISGTERTEAFF.

This clonotype was seen repeatedly, ten times or more. CDR3 nucleotide sequence: TGCAGTGTCCATGCCCGGGTAGGGGCAACTAATGAAAAACTGTTTTTT. Translating gives CSVHARVGATNEKLFF. This chain joins TRBV20-1 and TRBJ1-4, with D possibly TRBD1 on 5 matching bases. V gave up 7 bases and J gave up 0 bases, with 18 bases separating them. Germline-derived CDR1 and CDR2 are DFQATT and SNEGSKA (reference sequence). The CDR3 is 16 amino acids.

This clonotype has a count of ten or more. This rearrangement joins TRBV20-1 to TRBJ2-7, with no clear D. V lost 2 bases, J lost 2 bases, and 13 bases lay in between. This CDR3 region has 14 residues. Germline-derived CDR1 and CDR2 are DFQATT and SNEGSKA (reference sequence). The chain's CDR3 is CSARRTLGTYEQYF. DNA of the CDR3: TGCAGTGCTAGACGGACCCTAGGCACCTACGAGCAGTACTTC.

This chain joins TRBV20-1 and TRBJ1-5, with a tentative D call TRBD1 (5 bases). Germline CDR1 is DFQATT and CDR2 is SNEGSKA (reference sequence). The CDR3 is 12 residues long. Trimming stripped 8 bases from V and 2 bases from J, with 10 bases between. The CDR3 is CSSQGGNQPQHF. The CDR3 bases are TGCAGTTCTCAGGGTGGCAATCAGCCCCAGCATTTT.

This clonotype appeared a few times. This chain joins TRBV6-2 or TRBV6-3 and TRBJ2-7, with D unclear. The V end lost 5 bases, the J end lost 5 bases, and 10 bases lay between the germline ends. This CDR3 has 12 amino acids. Germline CDR1 reads MNHEY; CDR2 reads SVGEGT. CDR3 bases: TGTGCCAGCAGTCCGCTTGGCAACGAGCAGTACTTC. Amino acids: CASSPLGNEQYF.

In its sample, this clonotype was seen many times. This chain links TRBV3-1 with TRBJ2-2; 8 bases line up with TRBD1. The CDR3 covers 16 residues. The germline gives CDR1 LGHDT, CDR2 YNNKEL (reference sequence). V lost 5 bases, J lost 3 bases, and 8 bases stayed unmatched. The CDR3 DNA follows: TGTGCCAGCAGCGATCGCAGGGGGCAATACACCGGGGAGCTGTTTTTT. Amino acid sequence: CASSDRRGQYTGELFF. The variable domain in full, completed from reference TRBV3-1 and TRBJ2-2, reads DTAVSQTPKYLVTQMGNDKSIKCEQNLGHDTMYWYKQDSKKFLKIMFSYNNKELIINETVPNRFSPKSPDKAHLNLHINSLELGDSAVYFCASSDRRGQYTGELFFGEGSRLTVL.

This clonotype was seen at least ten times. V is TRBV2 and J is TRBJ2-2; D is ambiguous. The V gene's germline CDR1 is SNHLY and CDR2 FYNNEI. V was trimmed by 3 bases and J by 1 base, leaving 6 bases between them. The CDR3 has 14 residues. The CDR3 nucleotides are TGTGCCAGCAGTGACCGGAGGAACACCGGGGAGCTGTTTTTT. This gives the protein CASSDRRNTGELFF.

This clonotype was found many times. The V call is TRBV29-1, the J call TRBJ2-3; D remains ambiguous. The V and J ends lost 4 bases and 3 bases respectively, with 11 bases between them. The germline V gene has CDR1 SQVTM and CDR2 ANQGSEA. The CDR3 is 13 residues long. Written as DNA, the CDR3 is TGCAGCGTTGGTAGTGATCCGACAGATACGCAGTATTTT. This codes for CSVGSDPTDTQYF.

This clonotype was seen only a few times. This rearrangement joins TRBV7-9 to TRBJ2-1, with 9 bases matching TRBD2. Trimming at V came to 5 bases and at J to 7 bases, leaving 12 bases not matched to a gene. This CDR3 is built from 16 residues. Per germline, CDR1 SEHNR and CDR2 FQNEAQ (reference sequence). The CDR3 reads CASSPGRGLASNEQFF. CDR3 sequence (DNA): TGTGCCAGCAGCCCCGGGAGAGGACTAGCGAGTAATGAGCAGTTCTTC.

This clonotype has at least ten counts. The rearrangement links TRBV30 to TRBJ2-1; a possible D gene is TRBD2 (6 bases). This CDR3 comprises 15 residues. The germline gives CDR1 GTSNPN, CDR2 SVGIG (reference sequence). V lost 4 bases to trimming and J lost 0 bases, with 13 bases between them. Here the CDR3 DNA reads TGTGCCTGGACCGGGGACTTTAGCTCCTACAATGAGCAGTTCTTC. Translating it yields CAWTGDFSSYNEQFF.

This clonotype was detected many times. The chain combines TRBV20-1 with TRBJ2-1; no clear D gene. The CDR3 spans 13 residues. The V end was cut by 3 bases, the J end by 5 bases, with 11 bases between. Per germline, CDR1 DFQATT and CDR2 SNEGSKA (reference sequence). This CDR3 reads CSASLLLNNEQFF. In nucleotides, the CDR3 is TGCAGTGCTAGTCTGCTGCTTAACAATGAGCAGTTCTTC.

As concerns this clonotype: Possible read error: a much larger clone is one base away. This chain connects TRBV10-3 to TRBJ2-5; a weak D match, TRBD2 (6 bases). The length of the CDR3 is 17 residues. Germline-derived CDR1 and CDR2 are ENHRY and SYGVKD. CDR3 nucleotide sequence: TGTGCCACCAGTGAGTCAGGGCGGTTGGCGGGGCAAGAGACCCAGTACTTC. This codes for CATSESGRLAGQETQYF.

This clonotype was seen more than once but under ten times. The V and J genes are TRBV20-1 and TRBJ2-2; TRBD1 agrees at 12 bases. CDR1 is DFQATT, CDR2 SNEGSKA, per germline (reference sequence). Trimming cost V 4 bases and J 4 bases; bases outside gene matches: 7. There are 16 residues in the CDR3. CDR3 bases: TGCAGTGCTAAAGACCGGGACAGGGGGCGCACCGGGGAGCTGTTTTTT. It specifies CSAKDRDRGRTGELFF.

This clonotype was recorded a few times. The V gene is TRBV28, the J gene TRBJ2-5; D unclear. The CDR3 extends over 11 amino acids. The V end lost 3 bases, the J end lost 6 bases, and 5 bases lay between the germline ends. Germline V lookup: CDR1 MDHEN, CDR2 SYDVKM. CDR3 coding DNA: TGTGCCAGCAGTTTGGTGAAGACCCAGTACTTC. It codes for CASSLVKTQYF.

This clonotype has ten or more counts. The genes are TRBV20-1 and TRBJ2-7, with 14 bases identical to TRBD2. The J segment lost 6 bases and the V segment lost 4 bases, leaving 14 bases of the junction unmatched. The CDR3 extends over 17 amino acids. The germline gives CDR1 DFQATT, CDR2 SNEGSKA (reference sequence). The CDR3, as DNA: TGCAGTGCTACCCGGGGGGACGGACTAGCGGGGGGCGGCGAGCAGTACTTC. Its protein product is CSATRGDGLAGGGEQYF.

This clonotype was recorded many times. This sequence joins TRBV7-2 and TRBJ2-3; D is perhaps TRBD2 (5 bases). The CDR3 consists of 15 residues. Deletions cut 5 bases from V and 11 bases from J, with 23 bases between. CDR1 and CDR2 from the germline V gene are SGHTA and FQGNSA. The CDR3 nucleotides are TGTGCCAGCAGCCAGGTCCGGACTCCCGGCGAGGGGCAGTATTTT. Protein: CASSQVRTPGEGQYF.

V gene TRBV20-1 combines with J gene TRBJ2-1; 15 bases are shared with TRBD2. The CDR3 is 18 residues long. Trimming at V came to 4 bases and at J to 4 bases, leaving 11 bases not matched to a gene. Germline CDR1 reads DFQATT; CDR2 reads SNEGSKA (reference sequence). The CDR3: CSATPLGTSGRSYNEQFF. DNA for the CDR3: TGCAGTGCTACTCCCCTAGGGACTAGCGGGAGGTCGTACAATGAGCAGTTCTTC.

This clonotype appeared many times. The J gene is TRBJ2-7, the V gene TRBV20-1, with D perhaps matching TRBD2 (6 bases). Germline CDR1 and CDR2: DFQATT and SNEGSKA (reference sequence). This CDR3 has 13 residues. V was shortened by 3 bases and J by 4 bases, with 13 bases between the two germline ends. CDR3 nucleotides: TGCAGTGCTAGTCCGGGACTTAATTACGAGCAGTACTTC. Its protein is CSASPGLNYEQYF.

The table lists this clonotype with many counts. The J gene is TRBJ2-7, the V gene TRBV20-1, with D possibly matching TRBD1 (6 bases). Germline-derived CDR1 and CDR2 are DFQATT and SNEGSKA (reference sequence). The CDR3 runs 14 residues. Trimming left V 6 bases short and J 2 bases short, with 17 bases between. The CDR3 sequence: CSALRMGQTYEQYF. The DNA of the CDR3 is TGCAGTGCGCTTAGGATGGGACAAACCTACGAGCAGTACTTC.

This clonotype has just one count. This chain links TRBV24-1 with TRBJ1-4; 12 bases are a match to TRBD1. V was clipped by 2 bases and J by 8 bases; unmatched bases: 8. The CDR3 has 17 amino acids. CDR1 is KGHDR, CDR2 SFDVKD, per germline. DNA for the CDR3: TGTGCCACCAGTGATTCCCCGGGACAGGGGGCCGGAGAAAAACTGTTTTTT. It encodes CATSDSPGQGAGEKLFF.

There are a few counts of this clonotype. This sequence joins TRBV20-1 and TRBJ2-3, with D perhaps given as TRBD1 or TRBD2 (7 bases each). Germline lookup yields CDR1 DFQATT and CDR2 SNEGSKA (reference sequence). V was shortened by 5 bases and J by 3 bases, with 18 bases between the two germline ends. This CDR3 contains 15 residues. The CDR3 is CSAPNYRGGTDTQYF. In DNA form, the CDR3 reads TGCAGTGCTCCCAATTACAGGGGAGGGACAGATACGCAGTATTTT.

The V and J genes are TRBV27 and TRBJ2-1; 7 nucleotides match TRBD2. The CDR3 has 17 amino acids. The junction had 6 bases not matched to a gene; V was cut back by 1 base and J by 0 bases. Germline values: CDR1 MNHEY, CDR2 SMNVEV (reference sequence). CDR3 sequence (DNA): TGTGCCAGCAGTTTATTAGAGGGAGGGAGCTCCTACAATGAGCAGTTCTTC. This translates into CASSLLEGGSSYNEQFF.

This clonotype was seen many times. One junction end does not reproduce the germline sequence, and a read error may be involved. The CDR3 region is CSAKRPTGRTDTQYF. The CDR3 coding sequence is TGCAGTGCTAAGCGACCCACTGGGCGCACGGATACGCAGTATTTT. The chain uses TRBV20-1 and TRBJ2-3, with no clear D. Looked up from germline, CDR1 is DFQATT and CDR2 is SNEGSKA (reference sequence). The CDR3 has 15 amino acids.

This clonotype was seen many times. The chain links TRBV28 to TRBJ1-1; D unclear. The germline V and J ends were trimmed by 8 bases and 2 bases, with 15 bases remaining between them. The CDR3 totals 14 residues. CDR1 is MDHEN, CDR2 SYDVKM, per germline. CDR3 residues: CASQEYDLNTEAFF. The DNA for the CDR3 is TGTGCCAGCCAGGAGTACGATCTAAACACTGAAGCTTTCTTT.

This clonotype was observed a handful of times. This rearrangement joins TRBV28 to TRBJ2-3; 7 bases fit TRBD2. In germline, CDR1 is MDHEN, CDR2 SYDVKM. This CDR3 is built from 13 residues. V gave up 8 bases and J gave up 1 base; unmatched junction bases: 3. In DNA, the CDR3 is TGTGCCAGCGGCGGGAGCGGCACAGATACGCAGTATTTT. This gives the protein CASGGSGTDTQYF.

At least ten counts were recorded for this clonotype. The J gene is TRBJ2-1, the V gene TRBV6-1; TRBD2 agrees at 8 bases. The CDR3 runs 16 residues. J gave up 5 bases and V 1 base, and 7 bases lay outside the gene matches. CDR1 and CDR2 from the germline V gene are MNHNS and SASEGT. This CDR3 is CASSEGFAGGDNEQFF. The CDR3 bases are TGTGCCAGCAGTGAAGGGTTTGCGGGAGGTGACAATGAGCAGTTCTTC.

V and J are TRBV7-9 and TRBJ1-3; weak D call: TRBD1 (5 bases). There are 14 residues in the CDR3. V was clipped by 5 bases and J by 0 bases, with 8 bases between them. Germline V gene data show CDR1 as SEHNR and CDR2 as FQNEAQ (reference sequence). CDR3: CASSRDRSGNTIYF. The CDR3 DNA sequence: TGTGCCAGCAGCCGGGACCGCTCTGGAAACACCATATATTTT.

This clonotype was seen at least ten times. The chain is built from TRBV6-1 and TRBJ2-7; tentatively, D is TRBD2 (6 bases). This CDR3 is built from 16 residues. Germline V gene sequence: CDR1 MNHNS, CDR2 SASEGT. V lost 5 bases, J lost 1 base, and 18 bases lay in between. The CDR3 region is CASSSNLAEGSYEQYF. CDR3 in DNA: TGTGCCAGCAGTTCTAATTTGGCGGAGGGTTCCTACGAGCAGTACTTC.